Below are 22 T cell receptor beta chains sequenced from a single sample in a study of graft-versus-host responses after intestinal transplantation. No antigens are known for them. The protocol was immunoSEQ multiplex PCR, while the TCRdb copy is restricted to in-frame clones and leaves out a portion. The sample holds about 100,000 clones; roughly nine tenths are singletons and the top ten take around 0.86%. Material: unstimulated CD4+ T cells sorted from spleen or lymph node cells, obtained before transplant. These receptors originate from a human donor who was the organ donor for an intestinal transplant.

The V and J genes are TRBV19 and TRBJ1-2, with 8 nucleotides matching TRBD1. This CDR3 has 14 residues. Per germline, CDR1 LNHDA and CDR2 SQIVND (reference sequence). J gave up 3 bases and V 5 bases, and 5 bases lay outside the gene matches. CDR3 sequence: CASSPQGAYYGYTF. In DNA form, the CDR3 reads TGTGCCAGTAGTCCCCAGGGGGCGTACTATGGCTACACCTTC.

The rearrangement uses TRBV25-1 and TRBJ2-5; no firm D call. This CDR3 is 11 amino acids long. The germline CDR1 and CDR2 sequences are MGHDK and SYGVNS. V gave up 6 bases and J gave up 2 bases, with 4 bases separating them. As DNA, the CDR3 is TGTGCCAGCAGAGGACAAGAGACCCAGTACTTC. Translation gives CASRGQETQYF.

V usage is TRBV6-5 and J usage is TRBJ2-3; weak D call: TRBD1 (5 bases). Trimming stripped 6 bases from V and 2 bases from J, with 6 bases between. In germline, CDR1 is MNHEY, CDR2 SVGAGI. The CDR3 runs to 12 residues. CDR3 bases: TGTGCCAGCAGGACAGCCACAGATACGCAGTATTTT. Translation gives CASRTATDTQYF.

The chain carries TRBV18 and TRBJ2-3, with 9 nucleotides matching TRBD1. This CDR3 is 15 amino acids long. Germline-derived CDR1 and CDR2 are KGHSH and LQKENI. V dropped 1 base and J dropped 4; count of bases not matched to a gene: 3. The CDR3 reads CASSPLQGAADTQYF. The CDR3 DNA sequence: TGTGCCAGCTCACCACTACAGGGGGCTGCAGATACGCAGTATTTT. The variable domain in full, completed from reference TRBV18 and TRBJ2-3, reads NAGVMQNPRHLVRRRGQEARLRCSPMKGHSHVYWYRQLPEEGLKFMVYLQKENIIDESGMPKERFSAEFPKEGPSILRIQQVVRGDSAAYFCASSPLQGAADTQYFGPGTRLTVL.

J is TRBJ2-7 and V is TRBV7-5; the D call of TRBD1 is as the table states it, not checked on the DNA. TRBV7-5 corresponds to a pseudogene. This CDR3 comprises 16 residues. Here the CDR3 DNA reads TGTGTCAGAAGCCCCAGGGGGCGGAGAGGCTACGACGAGCAGTACTTC. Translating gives CVRSPRGRRGYDEQYF.

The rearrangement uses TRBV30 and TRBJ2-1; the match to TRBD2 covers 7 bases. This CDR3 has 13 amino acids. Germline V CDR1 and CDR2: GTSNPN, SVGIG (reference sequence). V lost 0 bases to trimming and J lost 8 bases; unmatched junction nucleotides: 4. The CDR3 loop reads CAWSVGGKDEQFF. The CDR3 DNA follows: TGTGCCTGGAGTGTCGGGGGGAAGGATGAGCAGTTCTTC.

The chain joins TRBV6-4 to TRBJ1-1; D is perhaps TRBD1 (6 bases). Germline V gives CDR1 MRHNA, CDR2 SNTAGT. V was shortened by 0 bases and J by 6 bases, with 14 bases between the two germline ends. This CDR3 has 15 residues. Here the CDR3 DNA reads TGTGCCAGCAGTGACTCTACGGGGGGGCGGTCTGAAGCTTTCTTT. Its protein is CASSDSTGGRSEAFF.

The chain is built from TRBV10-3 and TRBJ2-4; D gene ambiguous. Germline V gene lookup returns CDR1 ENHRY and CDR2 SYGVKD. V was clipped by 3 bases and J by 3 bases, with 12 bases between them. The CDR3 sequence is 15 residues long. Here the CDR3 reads CAISEDPSGKNIQYF. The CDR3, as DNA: TGTGCCATCAGTGAAGATCCTTCTGGCAAAAACATTCAGTACTTC.

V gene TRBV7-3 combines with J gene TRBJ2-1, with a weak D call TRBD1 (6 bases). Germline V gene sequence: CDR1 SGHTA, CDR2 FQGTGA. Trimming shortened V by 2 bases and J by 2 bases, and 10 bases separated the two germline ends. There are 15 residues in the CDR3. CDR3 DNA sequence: TGTGCCAGCAGCTTAGGGGCAGGGGCCTACAATGAGCAGTTCTTC. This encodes CASSLGAGAYNEQFF.

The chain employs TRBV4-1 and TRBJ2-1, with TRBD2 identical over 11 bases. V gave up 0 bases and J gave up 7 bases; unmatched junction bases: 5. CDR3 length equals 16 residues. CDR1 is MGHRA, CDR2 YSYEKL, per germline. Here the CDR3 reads CASSQDPGLAVNEQFF. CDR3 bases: TGCGCCAGCAGCCAAGACCCGGGACTAGCGGTGAATGAGCAGTTCTTC.

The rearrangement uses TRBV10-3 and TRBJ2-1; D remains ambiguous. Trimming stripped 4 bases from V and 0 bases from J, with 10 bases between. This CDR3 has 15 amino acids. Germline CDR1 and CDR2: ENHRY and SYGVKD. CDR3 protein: CAISADRSSYNEQFF. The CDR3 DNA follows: TGTGCCATCAGTGCGGACCGGAGCTCCTACAATGAGCAGTTCTTC.

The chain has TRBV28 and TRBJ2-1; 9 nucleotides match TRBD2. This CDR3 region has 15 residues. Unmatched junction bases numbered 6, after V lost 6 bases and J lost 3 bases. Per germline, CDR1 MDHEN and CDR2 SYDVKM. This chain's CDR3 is CASRRGGGVYNEQFF. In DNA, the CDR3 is TGTGCCAGCAGAAGGGGCGGGGGGGTCTACAATGAGCAGTTCTTC. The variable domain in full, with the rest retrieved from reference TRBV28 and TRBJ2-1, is DVKVTQSSRYLVKRTGEKVFLECVQDMDHENMFWYRQDPGLGLRLIYFSYDVKMKEKGDIPEGYSVSREKKERFSLILESASTNQTSMYLCASRRGGGVYNEQFFGPGTRLTVL.

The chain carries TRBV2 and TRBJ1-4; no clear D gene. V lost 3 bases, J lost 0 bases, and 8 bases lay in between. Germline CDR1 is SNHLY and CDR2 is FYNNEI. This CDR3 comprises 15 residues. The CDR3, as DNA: TGTGCCAGCAGTGATATCATTGCAACTAATGAAAAACTGTTTTTT. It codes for CASSDIIATNEKLFF.

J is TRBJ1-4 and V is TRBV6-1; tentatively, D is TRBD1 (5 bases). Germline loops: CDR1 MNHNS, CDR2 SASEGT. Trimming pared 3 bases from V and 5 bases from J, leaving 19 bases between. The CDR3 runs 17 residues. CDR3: CASSDNLGGVGNEKLFF. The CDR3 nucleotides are TGTGCCAGCAGTGATAATCTAGGAGGGGTTGGGAATGAAAAACTGTTTTTT.

In nucleotides, the CDR3 is TGTGCCACCTGGACAGGGCTAGGAAACACCATATATTTT. Residues: CATWTGLGNTIYF. The rearrangement links TRBV10-3 to TRBJ1-3, with 8 nucleotides matching TRBD1. CDR1 ENHRY and CDR2 SYGVKD come from the germline V gene. Losses at the gene ends were 10 bases for V and 4 bases for J; bases not matched to a gene: 6. The CDR3 loop spans 13 amino acids.

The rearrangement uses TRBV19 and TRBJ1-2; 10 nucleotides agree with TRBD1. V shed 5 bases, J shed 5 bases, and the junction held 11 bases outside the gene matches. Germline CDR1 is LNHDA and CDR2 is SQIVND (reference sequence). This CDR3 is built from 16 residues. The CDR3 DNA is TGTGCCAGTAGTCGAATCCCCGGGACAGGGGCTTATGGCTACACCTTC. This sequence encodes CASSRIPGTGAYGYTF.

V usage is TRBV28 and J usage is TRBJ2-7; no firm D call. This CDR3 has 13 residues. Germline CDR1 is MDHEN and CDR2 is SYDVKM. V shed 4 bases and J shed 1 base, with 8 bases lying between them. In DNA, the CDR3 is TGTGCCAGCAGTTATCCCACATCCTACGAGCAGTACTTC. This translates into CASSYPTSYEQYF.

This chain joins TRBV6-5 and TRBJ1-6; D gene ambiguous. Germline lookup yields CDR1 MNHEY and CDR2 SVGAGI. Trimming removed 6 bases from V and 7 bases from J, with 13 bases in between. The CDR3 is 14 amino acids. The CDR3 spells CASRRVPMNSPLHF. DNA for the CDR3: TGTGCCAGCAGGAGGGTCCCAATGAATTCACCCCTCCACTTT.

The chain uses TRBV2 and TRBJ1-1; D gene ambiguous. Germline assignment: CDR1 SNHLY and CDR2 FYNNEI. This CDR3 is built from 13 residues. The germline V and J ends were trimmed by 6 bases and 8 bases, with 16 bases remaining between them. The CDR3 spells CASRTDGSPEAFF. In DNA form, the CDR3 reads TGTGCCAGCAGAACCGACGGAAGCCCAGAAGCTTTCTTT.

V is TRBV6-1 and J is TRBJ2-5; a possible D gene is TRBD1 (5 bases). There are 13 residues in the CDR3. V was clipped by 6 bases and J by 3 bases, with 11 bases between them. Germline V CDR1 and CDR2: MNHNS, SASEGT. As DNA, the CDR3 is TGTGCCAGCAGCCCACAGGCCGAAGAGACCCAGTACTTC. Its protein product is CASSPQAEETQYF.

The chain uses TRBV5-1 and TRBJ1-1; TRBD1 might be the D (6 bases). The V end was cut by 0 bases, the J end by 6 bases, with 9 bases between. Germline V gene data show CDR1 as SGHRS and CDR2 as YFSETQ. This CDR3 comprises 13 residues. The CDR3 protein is CASSLGGTPEAFF. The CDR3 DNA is TGCGCCAGCAGCTTGGGGGGGACACCTGAAGCTTTCTTT.

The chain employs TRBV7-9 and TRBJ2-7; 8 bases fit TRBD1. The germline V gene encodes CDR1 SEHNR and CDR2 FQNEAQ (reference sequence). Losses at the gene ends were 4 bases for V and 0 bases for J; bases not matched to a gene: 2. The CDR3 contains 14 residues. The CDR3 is CASSSGQGSYEQYF. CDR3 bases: TGTGCCAGCAGCTCCGGACAGGGCTCCTACGAGCAGTACTTC.